This T cell receptor (beta chain) was retrieved from a study of CD8 T cells in Susac syndrome. Overall study context: There were Susac syndrome patients who were therapy-naive at blood draw, others on corticosteroids, and others on intravenous immunoglobulin alone.

The CDR3 spans 13 residues. Germline V lookup: CDR1 SGHDN, CDR2 FVKESK. Trimming took 5 bases from V and 0 from J, leaving 7 bases between them. A few counts support this clonotype. Patients with Susac syndrome showed fulfilment of recently defined diagnostic criteria for definite or probable disease. TEMRA cells underwent FACS enrichment and CD8+ and CD4+ T cells underwent negative isolation. RNA amounts of 0.5 to 1 ug underwent reverse transcription with random hexamers. TCRdb recomputed calls from the immunoSEQ multiplex PCR reads with MiXCR, one row per CDR3 protein. The sample has some 96,000 distinct CDR3 sequences, roughly 94% seen once.

The sequencing sample was made of CD4+ T cells from PBMCs. This clonotype originated in a human donor with Susac syndrome. The chain links TRBV14 to TRBJ2-5, with no clear D. The CDR3 sequence: CASSGTNQETQYF. The CDR3 DNA sequence: TGTGCCAGCAGCGGTACCAACCAAGAGACCCAGTACTTC.